The 18 T cell receptor beta chains below all came from one sample that was sequenced in a study of blood T cell repertoires in COVID-19 (dated by TCRdb to 2018 to 2020). Library preparation used the immunoSEQ multiplex PCR assay. TCRdb took this table from immuneACCESS and kept in-frame rearrangements with V and J called. Such tables lack part of the clones; where checked against another copy, unresolved V genes explain under half of the gap, and the rest is unexplained. Across this sample there are about 94,000 clones, with about 80% seen only once. 15% to 20% of the sample belongs to the ten largest clones. Input material: peripheral blood. The receptors shown here come from a human donor in a cohort sampled during active COVID-19.

V and J are TRBV28 and TRBJ2-1, with 8 bases identical to TRBD2. The CDR3 loop spans 16 amino acids. V shed 7 bases, J shed 4 bases, and the junction held 12 bases outside the gene matches. Germline CDR1 and CDR2: MDHEN and SYDVKM. CDR3 in amino acids: CASTSWGSGTYNEQFF. CDR3 nucleotide sequence: TGTGCCAGCACCAGCTGGGGTAGCGGGACTTACAATGAGCAGTTCTTC.

The rearrangement joins TRBV10-3 to TRBJ2-3; 8 positions agree with TRBD1. CDR3 length: 15 residues. Trimming cost V 5 bases and J 3 bases; bases outside gene matches: 7. Germline CDR1 and CDR2: ENHRY and SYGVKD. DNA for the CDR3: TGTGCCATCAGTTTTGGACAGGGCAAAACAGATACGCAGTATTTT. Translated, it gives CAISFGQGKTDTQYF.

J is TRBJ1-2 and V is TRBV2; 9 bases align to TRBD1. The length of the CDR3 is 16 residues. Germline trimming cut 10 bases from V and 2 bases from J; bases unmatched to any gene: 14. CDR1 and CDR2 (germline): SNHLY, FYNNEI. In DNA form, the CDR3 reads TGTGCCACCTCATTACTCTCCGGGACAGGGAACTATGGCTACACCTTC. Amino acids: CATSLLSGTGNYGYTF.

CDR3 bases: TGTGCCACCAGTGACGGGCCGGGACAGCTTTCCGAGCAGTACTTC. It translates to CATSDGPGQLSEQYF. V usage is TRBV24-1 and J usage is TRBJ2-7, with TRBD1 matching over 7 bases. J gave up 6 bases and V 4 bases, and 11 bases lay outside the gene matches. The CDR3 runs to 15 residues. Germline V CDR1 and CDR2: KGHDR, SFDVKD.

V usage is TRBV18 and J usage is TRBJ2-4; a possible D gene is TRBD2 (6 bases). Trimming cost V 4 bases and J 7 bases, with 11 bases left between them. Per germline, CDR1 KGHSH and CDR2 LQKENI. The CDR3 runs to 13 residues. The CDR3 sequence: CASSRSGGNIQYF. The CDR3 nucleotides read TGTGCCAGCTCACGGTCTGGGGGGAACATTCAGTACTTC.

The rearrangement uses TRBV3-1 (or the pseudogene TRBV3-2) and TRBJ2-7; 9 bases line up with TRBD1. V was pared by 5 bases and J by 7 bases, with 21 bases of the junction left unmatched. CDR1 is LGHDT, CDR2 YNNKEL, per germline (reference sequence). The CDR3 contains 18 residues. The CDR3 DNA sequence: TGTGCCAGCAGCTCCCGACAGGGGGTGGGAGTGGGTACGCGAGAGCAGTACTTC. The encoded protein is CASSSRQGVGVGTREQYF.

This clone turned up a few times. This chain connects TRBV19 to TRBJ2-7, with 8 bases aligning to TRBD1. V dropped 6 bases and J dropped 3; count of bases not matched to a gene: 4. Germline CDR1 is LNHDA and CDR2 is SQIVND (reference sequence). The CDR3 covers 13 residues. This CDR3 is CASRKGQGYEQYF. The CDR3 bases are TGTGCCAGTAGAAAAGGACAGGGCTACGAGCAGTACTTC.

V and J are TRBV11-2 and TRBJ1-2, with D unresolved. Germline V lookup: CDR1 SGHAT, CDR2 FQNNGV. The length of the CDR3 is 11 residues. Trimming took off 4 bases at V and 7 bases at J, with 7 bases between the two ends. Written as DNA, the CDR3 is TGTGCCAGCAGCTCCGGGTTTGGCTACACCTTC. Encoded protein: CASSSGFGYTF.

The J gene is TRBJ2-7, the V gene TRBV2, with D unclear. Germline V gene data show CDR1 as SNHLY and CDR2 as FYNNEI. There are 12 residues in the CDR3. Trimming removed 7 bases from V and 5 bases from J, with 12 bases in between. The CDR3 bases are TGTGCCAGCAAGCTAGTCAGCCACGAGCAGTACTTC. Translating gives CASKLVSHEQYF. Full variable domain (missing parts from reference TRBV2 and TRBJ2-7): EPEVTQTPSHQVTQMGQEVILRCVPISNHLYFYWYRQILGQKVEFLVSFYNNEISEKSEIFDDQFSVERPDGSNFTLKIRSTKLEDSAMYFCASKLVSHEQYFGPGTRLTVT.

The rearrangement links TRBV29-1 to TRBJ2-7, with 16 positions matching TRBD2. Germline V gene data show CDR1 as SQVTM and CDR2 as ANQGSEA. The V segment lost 6 bases and the J segment 6 bases; nucleotides outside the gene matches: 2. The CDR3 extends over 13 amino acids. CDR3 in DNA: TGCAGCGTCGGGACTAGCGGGAGGGGCGAGCAGTACTTC. The encoded protein is CSVGTSGRGEQYF.

This chain uses TRBV7-2 with TRBJ2-5; 8 bases fit TRBD1. Per germline, CDR1 SGHTA and CDR2 FQGNSA. The CDR3 loop spans 15 amino acids. V lost 1 base, J lost 3 bases, and 4 bases stayed unmatched. The CDR3 sequence is CASSLDSGGEETQYF. The DNA for the CDR3 is TGTGCCAGCAGCTTAGATTCAGGGGGCGAAGAGACCCAGTACTTC.

The chain employs TRBV6-5 and TRBJ1-3, with D maybe TRBD1 (6 bases). The germline V gene encodes CDR1 MNHEY and CDR2 SVGAGI. This CDR3 region has 15 residues. Between the trimmed V and J ends, which lost 4 bases and 1 base, there was a span of 11 bases. CDR3 sequence: CASSSAGASGNTIYF. The DNA for the CDR3 is TGTGCCAGCAGTTCCGCAGGGGCGTCTGGAAACACCATATATTTT.

The chain links TRBV12-3 or TRBV12-4 to TRBJ1-1; a weak D match, TRBD1 (5 bases). This CDR3 contains 13 residues. The ends were cut back, 3 bases at V and 5 bases at J, with 10 bases in the middle. The CDR3 DNA follows: TGTGCCAGCAGTTTGACGGCAGGGACTGAAGCTTTCTTT. Amino acid sequence: CASSLTAGTEAFF.

CDR3 DNA sequence: TGTGCCAGCAGTTTGTCCCGGGACACCACGCAAGAGACCCAGTACTTC. Translation: CASSLSRDTTQETQYF. The chain is built from TRBV6-6 and TRBJ2-5; D might be TRBD1 (6 bases). Germline V gene sequence: CDR1 MNHNY, CDR2 SVGAGI (reference sequence). Trimming stripped 4 bases from V and 2 bases from J, with 17 bases between. This CDR3 region has 16 residues.

The V call is TRBV5-6, the J call TRBJ2-7; TRBD1 matches at 7 bases. CDR3 size: 17 residues. V was pared by 5 bases and J by 4 bases, with 18 bases of the junction left unmatched. Germline values: CDR1 SGHDT, CDR2 YYEEEE. The CDR3 DNA sequence: TGTGCCAGCAGGAAAGACAGGGCCTGGTCCCCCTTTTACGAGCAGTACTTC. This sequence encodes CASRKDRAWSPFYEQYF.

The chain is built from TRBV7-9 and TRBJ2-7; 8 nucleotides agree with TRBD2. This CDR3 comprises 15 residues. Germline CDR1 SEHNR, CDR2 FQNEAQ (reference sequence). With V trimmed by 4 bases and J by 0 bases, 5 bases remained unmatched. The CDR3: CASSSRGGSSYEQYF. The CDR3 DNA reads as TGTGCCAGCAGCTCCCGGGGGGGTAGCTCCTACGAGCAGTACTTC.

This sequence joins TRBV28 and TRBJ1-2; D is perhaps TRBD1 (5 bases). Germline V gene sequence: CDR1 MDHEN, CDR2 SYDVKM. Between the trimmed V and J ends, which lost 3 bases and 0 bases, there was a span of 11 bases. The CDR3 consists of 15 residues. CDR3 in amino acids: CASSLVQGANYGYTF. The CDR3 DNA follows: TGTGCCAGCAGTTTGGTGCAGGGCGCTAACTATGGCTACACCTTC.

The chain employs TRBV30 and TRBJ2-3; 12 nucleotides match TRBD1. Germline assignment: CDR1 GTSNPN and CDR2 SVGIG (reference sequence). The CDR3 totals 15 residues. After removal of 2 bases from V and 5 bases from J, the junction contained 5 bases not matched to a gene. The DNA of the CDR3 is TGTGCCTGGAGTAAGGGACAGGGGGCGATAGATACGCAGTATTTT. This gives the protein CAWSKGQGAIDTQYF.